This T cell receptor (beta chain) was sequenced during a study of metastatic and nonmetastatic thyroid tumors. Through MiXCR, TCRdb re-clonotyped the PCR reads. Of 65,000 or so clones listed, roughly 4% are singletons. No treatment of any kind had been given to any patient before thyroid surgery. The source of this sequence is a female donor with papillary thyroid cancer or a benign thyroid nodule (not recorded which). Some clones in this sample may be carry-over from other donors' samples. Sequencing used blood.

The CDR3 DNA is TGCGCCAGCAGCCAAGAGGGGGCTCAATCTCGTGAAGCTTTCTTT. This sequence encodes CASSQEGAQSREAFF. V is TRBV4-1 and J is TRBJ1-1; perhaps TRBD1 as D (6 bases). The CDR3 covers 15 residues. Germline V gives CDR1 MGHRA, CDR2 YSYEKL. Trimming shortened V by 0 bases and J by 7 bases, and 15 bases separated the two germline ends.